This T cell receptor (beta chain) originates from a study of cytomegalovirus exposure and HLA in healthy donors (dated by TCRdb to the late 2010s). At the level of the whole study: An earlier analysis of several hundred of the donors reported approximately 290 Gb of sequence data and 120 million or so unique TCR beta sequences from some 180 million T cells. Donor age, sex, ethnicity and CMV serostatus were compiled together with the repertoire data. All discovery cohort repertoires had been generated using a single sequencing platform. Several DR-DQ haplotypes were treated as single units for association and clustering because of strong linkage in the cohort. Among about 410 genotyped donors of the cohort, an average of approximately 200,000 unique TCR beta nucleotide sequences was sequenced per donor, of which about 19% were non-productive. High-throughput TCR immunosequencing, statistical association of individual TCRs with disease status, and machine learning were combined to predict cytomegalovirus infection status. The study profiled the T cell repertoires of under 850 subjects by immunosequencing and related them to cytomegalovirus serostatus. In an earlier analysis of 587 of the donors, high-throughput TCR beta sequencing was used to judge whether each TCR beta V gene segment behaved as functional or pseudogenic. Besides the first cohort of roughly 640 subjects, a separate validation cohort made up of about 120 different subjects was used. A later analysis re-analyzed previously published TCR beta repertoires from 666 donors and added high-resolution HLA genotyping to study TCR occurrence patterns. An early release that covered about 640 HLA-typed donors contained around 300 gigabases of sequencing data and tens of millions of unique TCR sequences. The later analysis used no new phenotypic data to find candidate immune exposures, relying instead on TCR beta sequences and their occurrence across donors. The study aimed to test whether cataloging public T cell receptors could reveal signatures of past pathogen exposure. Of the approximately 400 genotyped donors, approximately 83% fell in the genetic ancestry cluster associated with self-reported Caucasian donors. Typing coverage varied by locus: roughly 629-640 donors for A, B, C, DRB1 and DQB1; some 520 for DQA1; around 610 for DPA1; about 450 for DPB1. A later genetic analysis took genome-wide SNP genotypes for about 55% of the roughly 670 donors and used that subset as a discovery cohort. Class I and class II HLA loci were covered by the typing at four-digit resolution.

The full study reports these points: For the cohort, immune exposure information was limited to CMV serostatus. A cluster of highly shared sequence variants was judged likely to be a technical artifact of the sequencing pipeline. Because counts were too low, some 16 rarely observed V segments, including chromosome 9 orphons, were excluded from the earlier analysis of some 590 of the donors. Compared with the roughly 720-donor mean, donors in an Asian-associated ancestry cluster had fewer N-insertions in productive TCRs, according to a later genetic analysis. An earlier analysis of approximately 570 of the donors showed that most TCR beta V segments appeared in productive rearrangements either about 87% or about 30% of the time, which broadly matched IMGT annotations. A further reported finding was that TCR beta sequences accurately predicted the HLA-A and HLA-B alleles for most subjects in the first cohort. A few of the identified cytomegalovirus-associated TCR beta chains were confirmed in vitro to be specific for cytomegalovirus antigens. Some IMGT-functional V segments, including TRBV6-2 and TRBV6-3, could not be distinguished by the 87-base-pair reads and were therefore excluded. When HLA alleles, especially DR and DQ, strongly co-occurred, TCR associations were difficult to assign to individual alleles. Most TCR sequences were seen in very few donors, while some public TCRs were found in many individuals. A later analysis found that HLA-associated TCR beta chains were more clonally expanded and had lower generation probabilities than equally common non-associated chains. In a later analysis, several top co-occurrence clusters were reported to appear linked to parvovirus B19, influenza, CMV and Epstein-Barr virus. The study gave a list of 150 to 200 TCR beta chains associated with cytomegalovirus. A later analysis associated about 17,000 TCR beta sequences with specific HLA alleles at a false discovery rate of 0.05. In both the original and validation cohorts, the classifier was reported to diagnose cytomegalovirus status with high specificity and sensitivity. A later analysis found that TCR association rates varied across HLA loci, with DRB1 alleles showing the most associated TCRs and HLA-C alleles the fewest. Only TCR beta chains were sequenced in this cohort, and the absence of alpha or paired-chain data limited detectable features. An association between a missense DCLRE1C variant and V-gene and J-gene trimming of TCR beta chains was found in a later genetic analysis and replicated in an independent cohort. Because some donors lacked HLA typing at each locus, the association tests relied only on the typed subset. In a later analysis, most CMV-associated TCR beta chains were found to appear HLA-restricted, with HLA associations seemingly driven largely by CMV exposure. The authors suggested that the approach could potentially be generalized to other disease states and immunological phenotypes. Correlated functional status among segregating V segments might reflect linkage disequilibrium, but an unknown experimental factor could not be ruled out. Roughly uniform sequencing depth across donors was assumed in presence/absence analyses, although this assumption may not hold.

As concerns this clone: Its antigen is unknown. No base qualities exist here, and no much larger clone lies one base off it.

Receptors were amplified or captured by the immunoSEQ multiplex PCR assay. A mixture of 60 forward primers for TCR Vbeta segments and 13 reverse primers for TCR Jbeta segments was used in the multiplex PCR. Amplification of the CDR3 region of rearranged TCR beta genes was performed with a multiplex PCR assay on genomic DNA. Amplified TCR beta libraries were sequenced as 87-base-pair reads on the Illumina HiSeq System. For the original study's pipeline: Across the 640 or so repertoires, a later analysis counted roughly 84 million unique TCR beta chains, around 11 million of which were shared by at least two donors. Raw reads were error-corrected and collapsed into unique sequences by a nearest-neighbor algorithm in which closely related sequences were merged to remove PCR and sequencing errors. V, D and J gene segments were assigned by aligning CDR3 sequences to IMGT reference sequences. For a sequence to be retained, at least a six-nucleotide match to both a V gene segment and a J gene segment was required. Rearrangements were classified as productive when the CDR3 lacked stop codons and remained in frame with V and J, and all other rearrangements were classified as non-productive. CDR3 was defined according to IMGT convention as the region running from the second conserved V-encoded cysteine to the conserved J-encoded phenylalanine. Sequences without an unambiguous match to a single V gene segment were excluded from the earlier analysis of about 640 of the donors. An earlier analysis of some 500 of the donors classified V segments as functional when productive rearrangements were above 56.7% and as segregating when the standard deviation between donors was above 5%. A statistical classification framework was developed to diagnose cytomegalovirus status using the catalog of TCR beta chain sequences. A later analysis assigned V and J genes by comparing TCR nucleotide sequences with IMGT/GENE-DB human TR gene sequences. The TCRdist pipeline was used in a later analysis to assign CDR3 sequences and most-parsimonious VDJ recombination scenarios. In a later analysis, each TCR beta chain was defined by its CDR3 amino acid sequence together with its V-gene family, and reads lacking a unique V-gene family were excluded. A later analysis removed 592 highly shared, low-generation-probability nucleotide sequences to deal with suspected cross-contamination and a sequencing artifact. In a later analysis, a clonal expansion index was calculated for each public chain from normalized within-repertoire ranks of inferred template counts. A later analysis computed generation probabilities with a VDJ recombination model fitted to out-of-frame rearrangements, and checked the results against IGoR. In a later analysis, TCR-TCR, TCR-HLA and TCR-CMV co-occurrence was scored with hypergeometric tests, and a repertoire-size bias correction was applied to TCR pairs. False discovery rates were estimated in a later analysis by permuting HLA or CMV assignments 20 times. In a later analysis, co-occurring TCRs were grouped using DBSCAN, with TCRdist sequence similarity added in when clustering inside HLA-allele-positive subsets. Repertoires with fewer than 30,000 or more than 120,000 public chains were left out of co-occurrence clustering, as were five repertoires with anomalous nucleotide sharing. TCRdb mirrors the immuneACCESS table, restricted to in-frame sequences. Some clones are absent from its copies; in checked studies, under half trace to an unresolved V gene, and the reason for the others is unknown. D and trimming come from the DNA, and the V and J calls and clone size come from that table. A total of under 130,000 clones appear in this sample, over 70% of them only once. Of the sample, 3.5% to 4.5% is held by the ten largest clones.

Cut back by 4 bases and 8 bases, the V and J ends lie 9 bases apart. CDR1 and CDR2, per the germline V gene, are SQVTM and ANQGSEA. The CDR3 measures 11 amino acids from cysteine to phenylalanine. Left in the record is the CDR3 DNA by itself, 33 bases read in frame from the first base. The cohort was made up of 500 to 850 healthy bone marrow donors. At the time of sampling, all cohort members were nominally healthy, though unrecorded immune exposures were likely present. The donor was CMV seropositive and was included in the group of almost 300 seropositive cohort members. Every donor gave a peripheral blood sample, and the peripheral blood mononuclear cells from that sample were used for TCR beta sequencing. Genomic DNA extraction from the blood cell samples was performed with the Qiagen DNeasy Blood Extraction Kit.

The source material was PBMCs. The chain is assembled from TRBV29-1 and TRBJ2-1; a weak D assignment points to TRBD2 (5 bases agree). This sequence originates from a man aged 50 or older in good health and CMV-seropositive. The nucleotide sequence reads TGCAGCGTTGTGAGGGCGGATGAGCAGTTCTTC. Translated, this gives CSVVRADEQFF.